The next 14 T cell receptor beta chains were all read from a single sample in a study of cytomegalovirus exposure and HLA in healthy donors. The PCR made use of 60 Vbeta and 13 Jbeta primers. Sequencing used immunoSEQ multiplex PCR; TCRdb keeps in-frame clones, though not all of them. The profile shows roughly 52,000 clones, approximately 78% of them singletons. The sequencing sample was made of PBMCs. The receptors were sampled from a female donor in good health and CMV-seronegative.

The gene calls are TRBV5-1 and TRBJ2-5; possibly TRBD1 for D (6 bases). CDR1 SGHRS and CDR2 YFSETQ come from the germline V gene. Trimming took 0 bases from V and 5 from J, leaving 11 bases between them. CDR3 length: 14 amino acids. The CDR3 is CASSLVGGTETQYF. Written as DNA, the CDR3 is TGCGCCAGCAGCTTGGTTGGGGGCACGGAGACCCAGTACTTC.

As concerns this clone: Other DNA sequences from this sample encode an identical CDR3 as well. The rearrangement joins TRBV6-4 to TRBJ2-3, with 8 bases matching TRBD2. V was clipped by 0 bases and J by 1 base; unmatched bases: 3. Per the germline V gene, CDR1 is MRHNA and CDR2 is SNTAGT. CDR3 length: 16 residues. As DNA, the CDR3 is TGTGCCAGCAGTGACTCGACGGGGGGGGGCACAGATACGCAGTATTTT. It specifies CASSDSTGGGTDTQYF.

This clone was detected only once. The gene calls are TRBV6-5 and TRBJ2-7; weak D call: TRBD1 (6 bases). Deletions cut 0 bases from V and 1 base from J, with 10 bases between. Germline V gene data show CDR1 as MNHEY and CDR2 as SVGAGI. CDR3 length: 15 amino acids. CDR3 residues: CASSYSGRGSYEQYF. The CDR3 nucleotides are TGTGCCAGCAGTTACTCGGGCAGGGGATCCTACGAGCAGTACTTC.

J is TRBJ2-2 and V is TRBV5-1, with D possibly matching TRBD1 (5 bases). This CDR3 is 15 amino acids long. The germline gives CDR1 SGHRS, CDR2 YFSETQ. Trimming removed 4 bases from V and 1 base from J, with 11 bases in between. The CDR3 region has the DNA TGCGCCAGCAGCCAAAAGACAGTGAACACCGGGGAGCTGTTTTTT. Protein: CASSQKTVNTGELFF.

This chain joins TRBV7-2 and TRBJ1-1; 8 bases are a match to TRBD1. CDR1 SGHTA and CDR2 FQGNSA come from the germline V gene. V was pared by 4 bases and J by 3 bases, with 7 bases of the junction left unmatched. The CDR3 extends over 15 amino acids. The CDR3 sequence is CASSSYGQGYTEAFF. The CDR3 nucleotides read TGTGCCAGCAGCTCATATGGACAGGGATACACTGAAGCTTTCTTT. Looking up the rest from reference TRBV7-2 and TRBJ1-1 gives the full variable domain: GAGVSQSPSNKVTEKGKDVELRCDPISGHTALYWYRQSLGQGLEFLIYFQGNSAPDKSGLPSDRFSAERTGGSVSTLTIQRTQQEDSAVYLCASSSYGQGYTEAFFGQGTRLTVV.

This clone occurred a few times. This chain connects TRBV7-2 to TRBJ2-3; TRBD1 might be the D (5 bases). With 6 bases removed from V and 3 bases from J, the gap between germline ends came to 13 bases. CDR3 size: 14 residues. Germline loops: CDR1 SGHTA, CDR2 FQGNSA. This CDR3 is CASSPIQGTDTQYF. CDR3 sequence (DNA): TGTGCCAGCAGTCCGATTCAGGGAACAGATACGCAGTATTTT. The full variable domain, completed using reference TRBV7-2 and TRBJ2-3, is GAGVSQSPSNKVTEKGKDVELRCDPISGHTALYWYRQSLGQGLEFLIYFQGNSAPDKSGLPSDRFSAERTGGSVSTLTIQRTQQEDSAVYLCASSPIQGTDTQYFGPGTRLTVL.

V usage is TRBV19 and J usage is TRBJ1-4; D gene uncertain. This CDR3 region has 13 residues. The V end lost 4 bases, the J end lost 8 bases, and 11 bases lay between the germline ends. Per the germline V gene, CDR1 is LNHDA and CDR2 is SQIVND (reference sequence). CDR3: CASSTAGGEKLFF. The CDR3 DNA is TGTGCCAGTAGTACCGCCGGAGGAGAAAAACTGTTTTTT.

V usage is TRBV7-9 and J usage is TRBJ2-1; TRBD2 matches 13 bases. This CDR3 has 17 residues. CDR1 SEHNR and CDR2 FQNEAQ come from the germline V gene (reference sequence). V lost 5 bases and J lost 4; bases outside the gene matches: 8. The CDR3 region has the DNA TGTGCCAGCAGCCGCTGGACTAGCGGGGGAGCTTACAATGAGCAGTTCTTC. Encoded protein: CASSRWTSGGAYNEQFF.

This chain links TRBV7-3 with TRBJ2-1; TRBD2 matches 11 bases. The CDR3 extends over 15 amino acids. The germline CDR1 and CDR2 sequences are SGHTA and FQGTGA. V lost 0 bases and J lost 8; bases outside the gene matches: 3. CDR3 in DNA: TGTGCCAGCAGCTTAACTAGCGGGGGGGCTGATGAGCAGTTCTTC. As protein: CASSLTSGGADEQFF.

This chain connects TRBV6-5 to TRBJ2-3, with 7 bases that match TRBD1. Germline CDR1 reads MNHEY; CDR2 reads SVGAGI. J lost 4 bases, V lost 2 bases, and 3 bases had no gene match. This CDR3 has 14 amino acids. DNA of the CDR3: TGTGCCAGCAGTTACGAGGGGGCAGCAGATACGCAGTATTTT. It translates to CASSYEGAADTQYF.

V usage is TRBV6-6 and J usage is TRBJ1-2; D may be TRBD1 (6 bases). The CDR3 extends over 12 amino acids. Looked up from germline, CDR1 is MNHNY and CDR2 is SVGAGI (reference sequence). V shed 4 bases and J shed 6 bases, with 9 bases lying between them. The CDR3 coding sequence is TGTGCCAGCAGTTGGGACACAGATGGCTACACCTTC. Protein: CASSWDTDGYTF.

This chain uses TRBV6-6 with TRBJ2-1; TRBD2 matches 7 bases. Germline V gene data show CDR1 as MNHNY and CDR2 as SVGAGI (reference sequence). The CDR3 has 16 residues. Germline trimming cut 6 bases from V and 7 bases from J; bases unmatched to any gene: 15. The CDR3 here is CASSRLRGVVSNEQFF. The DNA for the CDR3 is TGTGCCAGCAGCCGCCTACGGGGGGTTGTGTCGAATGAGCAGTTCTTC.

The rearrangement joins TRBV30 to TRBJ1-2; TRBD1 agrees at 8 bases. There are 13 residues in the CDR3. The V gene end was trimmed by 5 bases and the J gene end by 2 bases; junction bases not matched to a gene: 4. CDR1 GTSNPN and CDR2 SVGIG come from the germline V gene (reference sequence). DNA for the CDR3: TGTGCCTGGGGCGGACAGGGAAACTATGGCTACACCTTC. Its protein is CAWGGQGNYGYTF.

The V gene is TRBV9, the J gene TRBJ2-7; tentative D call: TRBD1 (5 bases). The CDR3 consists of 14 residues. The V end was cut by 5 bases, the J end by 2 bases, with 14 bases between. The germline CDR1 and CDR2 sequences are SGDLS and YYNGEE. CDR3: CASSRNRGPYEQYF. The CDR3 DNA follows: TGTGCCAGCAGTCGCAATAGGGGCCCCTACGAGCAGTACTTC.